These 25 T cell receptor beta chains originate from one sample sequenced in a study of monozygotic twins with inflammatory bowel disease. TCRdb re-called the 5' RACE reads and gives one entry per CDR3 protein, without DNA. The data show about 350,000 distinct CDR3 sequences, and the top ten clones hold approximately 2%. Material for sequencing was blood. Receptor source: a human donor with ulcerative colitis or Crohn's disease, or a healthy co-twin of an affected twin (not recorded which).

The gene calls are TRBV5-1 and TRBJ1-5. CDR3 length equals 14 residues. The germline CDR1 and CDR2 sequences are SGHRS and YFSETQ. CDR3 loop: CASSFGGRNQPQHF.

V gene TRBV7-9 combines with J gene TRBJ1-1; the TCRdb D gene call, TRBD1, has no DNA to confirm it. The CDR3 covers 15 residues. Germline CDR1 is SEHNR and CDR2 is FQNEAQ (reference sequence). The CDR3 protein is CASSPGTAGVTEAFF.

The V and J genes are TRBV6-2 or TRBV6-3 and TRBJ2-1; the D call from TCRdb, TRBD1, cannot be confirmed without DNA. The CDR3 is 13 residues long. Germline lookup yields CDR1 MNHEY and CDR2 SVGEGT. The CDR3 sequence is CASSYSIPGEQFF.

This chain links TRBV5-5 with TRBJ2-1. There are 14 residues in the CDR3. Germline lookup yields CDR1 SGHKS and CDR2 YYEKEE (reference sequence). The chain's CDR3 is CASSLGQLYNEQFF.

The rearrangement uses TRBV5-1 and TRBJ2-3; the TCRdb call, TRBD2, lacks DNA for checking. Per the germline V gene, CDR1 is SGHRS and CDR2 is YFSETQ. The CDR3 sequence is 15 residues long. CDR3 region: CASSLSTSGSDTQYF.

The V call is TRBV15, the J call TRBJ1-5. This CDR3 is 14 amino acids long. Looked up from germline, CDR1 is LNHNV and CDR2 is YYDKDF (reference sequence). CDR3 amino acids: CATSRGRERQPQHF.

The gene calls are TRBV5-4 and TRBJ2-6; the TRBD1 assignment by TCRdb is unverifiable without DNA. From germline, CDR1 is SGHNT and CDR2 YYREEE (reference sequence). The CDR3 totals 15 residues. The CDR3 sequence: CASSLTGMGANVLTF. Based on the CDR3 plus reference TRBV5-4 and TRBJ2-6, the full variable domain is ETGVTQSPTHLIKTRGQQVTLRCSSQSGHNTVSWYQQALGQGPQFIFQYYREEENGRGNFPPRFSGLQFPNYSSELNVNALELDDSALYLCASSLTGMGANVLTFGAGSRLTVL.

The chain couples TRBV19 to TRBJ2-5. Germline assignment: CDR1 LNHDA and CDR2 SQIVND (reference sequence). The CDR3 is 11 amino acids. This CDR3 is CASSQEETQYF.

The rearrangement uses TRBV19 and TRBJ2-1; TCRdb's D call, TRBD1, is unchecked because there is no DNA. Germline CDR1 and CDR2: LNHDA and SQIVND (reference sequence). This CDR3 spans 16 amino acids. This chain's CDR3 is CASSIGQGVPYNEQFF.

The CDR3 loop reads CASSTRLAVSTDTQYF. The V call is TRBV7-2, the J call TRBJ2-3; TCRdb picks TRBD2, but there is no DNA to check that call. The germline V gene has CDR1 SGHTA and CDR2 FQGNSA. The CDR3 has 16 residues.

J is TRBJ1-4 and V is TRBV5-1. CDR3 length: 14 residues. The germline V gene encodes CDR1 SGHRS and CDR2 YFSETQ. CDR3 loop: CASSSGRTNEKLFF.

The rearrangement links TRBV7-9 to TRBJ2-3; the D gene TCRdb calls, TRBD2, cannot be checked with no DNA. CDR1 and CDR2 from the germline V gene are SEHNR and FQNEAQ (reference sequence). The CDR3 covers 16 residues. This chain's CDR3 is CASSSRGGEGTDTQYF.

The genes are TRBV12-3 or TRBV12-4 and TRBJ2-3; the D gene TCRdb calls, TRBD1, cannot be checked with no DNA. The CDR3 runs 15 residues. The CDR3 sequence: CASSLGRGGTDTQYF.

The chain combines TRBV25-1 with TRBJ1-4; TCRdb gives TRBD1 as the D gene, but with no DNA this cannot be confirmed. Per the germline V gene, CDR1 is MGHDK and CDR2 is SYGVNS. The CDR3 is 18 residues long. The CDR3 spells CASSEYSGRVVANEKLFF.

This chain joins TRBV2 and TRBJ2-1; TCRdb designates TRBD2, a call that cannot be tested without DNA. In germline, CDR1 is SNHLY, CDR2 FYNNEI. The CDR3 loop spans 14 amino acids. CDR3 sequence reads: CASRGLAGNNEQFF.

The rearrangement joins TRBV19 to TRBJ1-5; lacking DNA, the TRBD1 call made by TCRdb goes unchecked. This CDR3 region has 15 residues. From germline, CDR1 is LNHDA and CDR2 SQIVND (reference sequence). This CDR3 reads CASSPDRGQNQPQHF.

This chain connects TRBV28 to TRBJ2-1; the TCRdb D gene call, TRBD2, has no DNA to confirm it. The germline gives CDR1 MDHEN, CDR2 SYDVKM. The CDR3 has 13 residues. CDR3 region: CASASGRVNEQFF. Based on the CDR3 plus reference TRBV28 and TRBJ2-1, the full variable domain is DVKVTQSSRYLVKRTGEKVFLECVQDMDHENMFWYRQDPGLGLRLIYFSYDVKMKEKGDIPEGYSVSREKKERFSLILESASTNQTSMYLCASASGRVNEQFFGPGTRLTVL.

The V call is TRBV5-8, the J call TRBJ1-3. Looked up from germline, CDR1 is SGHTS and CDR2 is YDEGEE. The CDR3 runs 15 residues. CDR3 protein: CASSLEGMSRHTIYF.

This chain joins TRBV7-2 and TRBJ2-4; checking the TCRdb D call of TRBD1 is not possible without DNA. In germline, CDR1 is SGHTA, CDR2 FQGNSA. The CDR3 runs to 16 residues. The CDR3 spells CASNQMGGRRGNIQYF.

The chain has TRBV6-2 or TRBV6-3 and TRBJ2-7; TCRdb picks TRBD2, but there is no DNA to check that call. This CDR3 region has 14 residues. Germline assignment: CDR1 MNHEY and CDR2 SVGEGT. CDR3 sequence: CASHRDWSSYEQYF.

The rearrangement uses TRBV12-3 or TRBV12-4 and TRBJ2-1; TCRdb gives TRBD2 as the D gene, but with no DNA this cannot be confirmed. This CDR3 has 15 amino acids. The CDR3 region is CASRVQGLLTDEQFF.

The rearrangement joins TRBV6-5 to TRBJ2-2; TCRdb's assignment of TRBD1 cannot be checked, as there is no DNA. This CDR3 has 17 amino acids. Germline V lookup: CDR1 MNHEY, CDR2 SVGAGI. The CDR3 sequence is CASSYSSGTVNTGELFF.

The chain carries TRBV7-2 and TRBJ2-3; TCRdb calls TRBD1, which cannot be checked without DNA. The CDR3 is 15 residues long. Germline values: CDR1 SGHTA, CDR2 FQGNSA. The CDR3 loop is CASSLRGHVTDTQYF.

The CDR3 sequence is CSVEMGGGYTF. J is TRBJ1-2 and V is TRBV29-1. The CDR3 consists of 11 residues. Germline CDR1 SQVTM, CDR2 ANQGSEA.

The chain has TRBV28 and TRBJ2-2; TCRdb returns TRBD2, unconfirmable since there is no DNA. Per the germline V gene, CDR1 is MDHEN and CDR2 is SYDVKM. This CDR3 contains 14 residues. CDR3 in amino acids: CASSSSPGGRELFF.